The 8 T cell receptor beta chains listed next were all sequenced from one sample in a study of T cell clonality in common variable immunodeficiency. Findings of the study overall: Fewer deletions and N-nucleotide insertions were reportedly seen in common variable immunodeficiency TCR beta sequences.

Clones were read by immunoSEQ multiplex PCR, and TCRdb kept only the in-frame ones, dropping some. The sample is made up of 35,000 or so clones, none counted only once. The antigens for these receptors are not known. Sequenced material: peripheral blood mononuclear cells. The receptors come from a human donor with common variable immunodeficiency.

The CDR3 spells CSALAGSLISNEQFF. The CDR3 bases that were read are TGCAGTGCCTTGGCAGGCTCCCTAATAAGCAATGAG. The chain recombines TRBV20-1 with TRBJ2-1; D is undetermined. The CDR3 extends 3 residues past the end of the read, so its final part is completed from the germline J gene. Germline loops: CDR1 DFQATT, CDR2 SNEGSKA (reference sequence). The V and J ends lost 6 bases and 6 bases respectively, with 21 bases between them. The CDR3 totals 15 residues.

In its sample, this clone was seen many times. The read ends 3 residues before the CDR3 terminus; that terminus is restored from the germline J gene. The J gene is TRBJ1-1, the V gene TRBV20-1; D call uncertain. The V gene lost 3 bases and the J gene lost 3 bases, with 14 bases spanning the gap. The CDR3 is made up of 14 amino acids. Looked up from germline, CDR1 is DFQATT and CDR2 is SNEGSKA (reference sequence). CDR3 sequence reads: CSASVRVVHTEAFF. CDR3 bases read: TGCAGTGCTAGCGTCCGGGTTGTTCACACTGAA.

This clone appeared many times. The read terminates 3 residues before the CDR3 end, so the remaining end is supplied by the germline J gene. The chain couples TRBV11-2 to TRBJ2-2, with D possibly being TRBD1 (5 bases). The V and J ends lost 5 bases and 1 base respectively, with 11 bases between them. The germline V gene has CDR1 SGHAT and CDR2 FQNNGV. CDR3 length: 15 amino acids. The covered CDR3 bases are TGTGCCAGCAGCCCGAACGGACAGAACACCGGGGAG. Its translation: CASSPNGQNTGE. The full CDR3 is CASSPNGQNTGELFF.

This clone has only a few counts. The read is 3 residues too short to cover the CDR3 end, so that end is filled in from the germline J gene. At the DNA level, this CDR3 is encoded by other sequences in the same sample as well. The rearrangement joins TRBV2 to TRBJ1-5; 8 bases are shared with TRBD1. Looked up from germline, CDR1 is SNHLY and CDR2 is FYNNEI. V gave up 6 bases and J gave up 7 bases; unmatched junction bases: 11. CDR3 length equals 15 residues. The CDR3 spells CASRPDRERGQPQHF. CDR3 DNA, as far as it was read: TGTGCCAGCAGACCGGACAGGGAGCGCGGGCAGCCC.

This clone was picked up a small number of times. The read is 3 residues too short to cover the CDR3 end, so that end is filled in from the germline J gene. This chain links TRBV18 with TRBJ1-2; the D gene is possibly TRBD1 (6 bases). V gave up 1 base and J gave up 4 bases, with 16 bases separating them. Germline V gene data show CDR1 as KGHSH and CDR2 as LQKENI. This CDR3 comprises 16 residues. The sequenced CDR3 bases are TGTGCCAGCTCACCACAACAACAGGGAACTAGCTATGGC. Protein sequence: CASSPQQQGTSYG. The full CDR3 is CASSPQQQGTSYGYTF.

In its sample, this clone was seen a few times. Sequencing ends 3 residues short of the CDR3 end; the germline J gene provides the rest. The J gene is TRBJ1-6, the V gene TRBV13, with a tentative D call TRBD1 (6 bases). Germline CDR1 reads PRHDT; CDR2 reads FYEKMQ (reference sequence). V was clipped by 9 bases and J by 10 bases, with 16 bases between them. The length of the CDR3 is 13 residues. The CDR3 bases that were read are TGTGCCAGTCGGGGACAAGTGGGGTCACCC. It translates to CASRGQVGSP. The entire CDR3 protein is CASRGQVGSPLHF.

About this clone: The CDR3 end lies 3 residues beyond the end of the read and is filled in from the germline J gene. Within the sample, other DNA sequences also encode this same CDR3. The chain has TRBV18 and TRBJ1-5; D unclear. Germline CDR1 reads KGHSH; CDR2 reads LQKENI. CDR3 length: 14 amino acids. The ends were cut back, 4 bases at V and 6 bases at J, with 13 bases in the middle. Partial CDR3 DNA: TGTGCCAGCTCACTAGGGCCGCGGGGTCAGCCC. It codes for CASSLGPRGQP. The CDR3 reads in full as CASSLGPRGQPQHF.

This clone was detected only a few times. The read ends 3 residues shy of where the CDR3 ends; the end is completed using the germline J gene. The chain couples TRBV7-2 to TRBJ1-1; 7 positions match TRBD1. Germline CDR1 and CDR2: SGHTA and FQGNSA. The length of the CDR3 is 14 residues. V lost 1 base to trimming and J lost 5 bases; unmatched junction nucleotides: 4. The CDR3 DNA, read in part, is TGTGCCAGCAGCTTAGGAGGGGGCTGGACTGAA. Its protein is CASSLGGGWTE. The CDR3 in its entirety is CASSLGGGWTEAFF.